The 17 T cell receptor beta chains below all came from one sample that was sequenced in a study of early T cells in non-severe SARS-CoV-2 infection. One entry per CDR3 protein, called by TCRdb with MiXCR from the 5' RACE reads. The sample lists about 59,000 distinct CDR3 sequences; roughly an eighth were seen once. The source material was whole blood, sampled at baseline. These receptor sequences come from an adult who was a healthcare worker with PCR-confirmed SARS-CoV-2 infection or an uninfected control (not recorded which).

The table lists this clonotype with a few counts. The chain uses TRBV6-4 and TRBJ1-6; TRBD1 matches at 8 bases. Germline loops: CDR1 MRHNA, CDR2 SNTAGT. V lost 5 bases, J lost 9 bases, and 9 bases stayed unmatched. The CDR3 runs 15 residues. CDR3: CASSSGQGSGSPLHF. The CDR3 nucleotides are TGTGCCAGCAGTTCTGGACAGGGTAGTGGTTCACCCCTCCACTTT.

The table lists this clonotype with many counts. The CDR3 reads CAISDRDRTLNTGELFF. In nucleotides, the CDR3 is TGTGCCATCAGTGACCGGGACAGGACTCTCAACACCGGGGAGCTGTTTTTT. The V and J genes are TRBV10-3 and TRBJ2-2; 8 bases map to TRBD1. Per germline, CDR1 ENHRY and CDR2 SYGVKD. The CDR3 length is 17 residues. J was trimmed by 2 bases and V by 3 bases; bases with no gene match: 8.

This clonotype was counted ten times or more. The chain uses TRBV9 and TRBJ1-4, with unresolved D. The CDR3 is 17 amino acids. With 0 bases removed from V and 4 bases from J, the gap between germline ends came to 16 bases. CDR1 SGDLS and CDR2 YYNGEE come from the germline V gene. This CDR3 is CASSVEVGREVNEKLFF. As DNA, the CDR3 is TGTGCCAGCAGCGTAGAAGTAGGGAGGGAAGTTAATGAAAAACTGTTTTTT.

This clonotype was detected only once. The chain carries TRBV10-3 and TRBJ2-2, with D unresolved. Germline loops: CDR1 ENHRY, CDR2 SYGVKD. Trimming shortened V by 5 bases and J by 6 bases, and 13 bases separated the two germline ends. The CDR3 has 14 amino acids. The CDR3 DNA follows: TGTGCCATCAGTTTAGGCATGCCCTCCGGGGAGCTGTTTTTT. It codes for CAISLGMPSGELFF.

This clonotype came up many times. The chain is built from TRBV6-1 and TRBJ2-7; 7 positions match TRBD2. The CDR3 has 14 amino acids. Looked up from germline, CDR1 is MNHNS and CDR2 is SASEGT. Losses at the gene ends were 3 bases for V and 0 bases for J; bases not matched to a gene: 2. DNA for the CDR3: TGTGCCAGCAGTGACGGCGGGAGCTCCTACGAGCAGTACTTC. Its translation is CASSDGGSSYEQYF.

V and J are TRBV12-3 or TRBV12-4 and TRBJ2-7, with D maybe TRBD1 (6 bases). The V and J ends lost 5 bases and 2 bases respectively, with 13 bases between them. CDR3 length equals 14 residues. The CDR3 sequence is CASSARDNTYEQYF. The CDR3 nucleotides read TGTGCCAGCAGTGCCCGGGACAACACCTACGAGCAGTACTTC.

This clonotype showed up just a few times. In DNA, the CDR3 is TGTGCCAGCAGCGAGGGACAGGGGAGTCCCTACGAGCAGTACTTC. Protein product: CASSEGQGSPYEQYF. The chain is built from TRBV9 and TRBJ2-7, with 10 bases lining up with TRBD1. Unmatched junction bases numbered 5, after V lost 3 bases and J lost 2 bases. The germline V gene has CDR1 SGDLS and CDR2 YYNGEE. The CDR3 spans 15 residues.

Ten or more counts support this clonotype. The V and J genes are TRBV6-2 or TRBV6-3 and TRBJ1-1; tentative D call: TRBD1 (5 bases). V was trimmed by 6 bases and J by 3 bases, leaving 17 bases between them. There are 15 residues in the CDR3. Germline V gene sequence: CDR1 MNHEY, CDR2 SVGEGT. In DNA, the CDR3 is TGTGCCAGCAGCCAGAGTTGGGGACCAGACACTGAAGCTTTCTTT. This codes for CASSQSWGPDTEAFF.

This clonotype was detected a few times. The chain is built from TRBV20-1 and TRBJ1-6; the D is unclear. CDR3 size: 14 residues. V lost 4 bases and J lost 9, with 16 bases in between. CDR1 DFQATT and CDR2 SNEGSKA come from the germline V gene (reference sequence). In DNA, the CDR3 is TGCAGTGCTAAACAAACTTACACAAGTTCACCCCTCCACTTT. Translated, it gives CSAKQTYTSSPLHF.

This clonotype was seen only a few times. This chain joins TRBV14 and TRBJ1-2; tentative D call: TRBD1 (5 bases). The CDR3 is made up of 16 amino acids. Trimming removed 5 bases from V and 2 bases from J, with 18 bases in between. Looked up from germline, CDR1 is SGHDN and CDR2 is FVKESK. The CDR3, as DNA: TGTGCCAGCAGCGGAGAGGGGTTTTGGCGGAACTATGGCTACACCTTC. Protein sequence: CASSGEGFWRNYGYTF.

V usage is TRBV11-3 and J usage is TRBJ2-1, with 9 bases matching TRBD1. The CDR3 totals 15 residues. V gave up 5 bases and J gave up 2 bases; unmatched junction bases: 4. Looked up from germline, CDR1 is SGHNT and CDR2 is YENEEA. CDR3 protein: CASSPGQGTYNEQFF. As DNA, the CDR3 is TGTGCCAGCAGCCCGGGACAGGGCACCTACAATGAGCAGTTCTTC. The variable domain in full, completed from reference TRBV11-3 and TRBJ2-1, reads EAGVVQSPRYKIIEKKQPVAFWCNPISGHNTLYWYLQNLGQGPELLIRYENEEAVDDSQLPKDRFSAERLKGVDSTLKIQPAELGDSAVYLCASSPGQGTYNEQFFGPGTRLTVL.

The chain couples TRBV27 to TRBJ2-7; D not certain. The CDR3 has 13 residues. V was shortened by 3 bases and J by 3 bases, with 9 bases between the two germline ends. Germline V gene lookup returns CDR1 MNHEY and CDR2 SMNVEV (reference sequence). The CDR3 nucleotides read TGTGCCAGCAGTTTGGACCGTTACTACGAGCAGTACTTC. Translated: CASSLDRYYEQYF.

The chain uses TRBV20-1 and TRBJ2-7; 7 nucleotides line up with TRBD2. This CDR3 is built from 14 residues. The V gene's germline CDR1 is DFQATT and CDR2 SNEGSKA (reference sequence). Unmatched junction bases numbered 11, after V lost 6 bases and J lost 3 bases. This CDR3 reads CSASTGTTYYEQYF. CDR3 bases: TGCAGTGCCTCCACCGGGACTACCTACTACGAGCAGTACTTC.

V is TRBV20-1 and J is TRBJ1-6; a possible D gene is TRBD1 (5 bases). Trimming pared 1 base from V and 5 bases from J, leaving 9 bases between. The length of the CDR3 is 14 residues. Germline CDR1 DFQATT, CDR2 SNEGSKA (reference sequence). CDR3 sequence: CSARGQLDNSPLHF. CDR3 bases: TGCAGTGCTAGAGGACAGCTAGATAATTCACCCCTCCACTTT.

This clonotype came up a few times. At one boundary the junction diverges from the germline segment, which might be a read error. This chain joins TRBV12-3 or TRBV12-4 and TRBJ2-1; 14 nucleotides line up with TRBD2. The CDR3 loop spans 13 amino acids. The CDR3 loop is CASTLGGTSGRFF. The CDR3 DNA reads as TGTGCCAGCACCCTAGGTGGGACTAGCGGGAGATTTTTC.

This clonotype was counted a few times. The V gene is TRBV7-8, the J gene TRBJ2-7, with D possibly TRBD2 on 5 matching bases. The CDR3 totals 12 residues. Trimming removed 1 base at V and 6 bases at J, with 7 bases between. Germline lookup yields CDR1 SGHVS and CDR2 FQNEAQ. This CDR3 is CASSLVEAEQYF. The DNA for the CDR3 is TGTGCCAGCAGCTTAGTGGAGGCCGAGCAGTACTTC.

V gene TRBV7-9 combines with J gene TRBJ1-5; 9 bases line up with TRBD1. Germline-derived CDR1 and CDR2 are SEHNR and FQNEAQ (reference sequence). This CDR3 has 16 amino acids. The junction had 9 bases not matched to a gene; V was cut back by 5 bases and J by 4 bases. In nucleotides, the CDR3 is TGTGCCAGCAGCCCCGCGGGACAGGGAGTTAATCAGCCCCAGCATTTT. Protein sequence: CASSPAGQGVNQPQHF.